The 14 T cell receptor beta chains reported below all come from one sample, sequenced in a study of blood T cells in healthy people across ages. Through a sample-barcoded 5' primer and a J-beta primer mix, a second PCR was run for roughly 7 to 12 cycles. TCRdb passed the 5' RACE reads through MiXCR, listing each CDR3 protein once. The sample lists about 1,400,000 distinct CDR3 sequences, approximately 38% occurring once. Material: blood. All receptors derive from a young woman in good health.

This chain links TRBV4-1 with TRBJ2-7; perhaps TRBD1 as D (6 bases). V lost 1 base to trimming and J lost 6 bases, with 13 bases between them. This CDR3 is 14 amino acids long. CDR1 is MGHRA and CDR2 is YSYEKL in the germline V gene. CDR3 bases: TGCGCCAGCAGCCAAGTCGATCCCAGGGGCGAGCAGTACTTC. Its translation: CASSQVDPRGEQYF.

The chain carries TRBV7-6 and TRBJ2-5; a weak D match, TRBD2 (5 bases). The CDR3 consists of 13 residues. Trimming removed 5 bases at V and 11 bases at J, with 18 bases between. Germline V gene lookup returns CDR1 SGHVS and CDR2 FNYEAQ. This chain's CDR3 is CASSVDGRSEQYF. The CDR3 nucleotides are TGTGCCAGCAGCGTAGATGGGAGAAGTGAGCAGTACTTC.

This clonotype showed up just a few times. This chain uses TRBV29-1 with TRBJ1-1, with D perhaps matching TRBD1 (5 bases). The germline V and J ends were trimmed by 7 bases and 0 bases, with 12 bases remaining between them. The CDR3 is 13 residues long. Per the germline V gene, CDR1 is SQVTM and CDR2 is ANQGSEA. The CDR3 here is CSARDAMNTEAFF. The CDR3 nucleotides are TGCAGCGCCCGGGACGCCATGAACACTGAAGCTTTCTTT.

A remark on this clonotype: One base away lies a much larger clone, so this may be a sequencing read error. This sequence joins TRBV4-2 and TRBJ1-2, with 10 bases matching TRBD1. Germline CDR1 and CDR2: LGHNA and YNFKEQ. J gave up 7 bases and V 9 bases, and 5 bases lay outside the gene matches. CDR3 length: 12 residues. The CDR3 coding sequence is TGTGCCAGTGGAAGGACAGGGGGTGGCTACACCTTC. Encoded protein: CASGRTGGGYTF.

This clonotype was picked up a small number of times. The chain is built from TRBV12-3 or TRBV12-4 and TRBJ1-5, with 8 bases matching TRBD1. V shed 6 bases and J 11 bases; nucleotides not matched to a gene: 12. CDR3 length equals 14 residues. DNA of the CDR3: TGTGCCAGCAGCCCGACAGGGGCCCTCCTGGCCCAGCATTTT. Translated, it gives CASSPTGALLAQHF.

This clonotype was counted only a few times. This chain links TRBV20-1 with TRBJ1-2; perhaps TRBD1 as D (5 bases). The CDR3 is 13 amino acids. CDR1 and CDR2 from the germline V gene are DFQATT and SNEGSKA (reference sequence). V was pared by 5 bases and J by 8 bases, with 18 bases between. The CDR3 sequence: CSAPTRGNMGYTF. The CDR3 DNA sequence: TGCAGTGCTCCCACACGGGGGAATATGGGCTACACCTTC.

As regards this clonotype: No conserved phenylalanine or tryptophan ends this CDR3, so it is likely a read error. V and J are TRBV20-1 and TRBJ2-7; D is tentatively TRBD1 or TRBD2 (6 bases each). The V and J ends lost 4 bases and 0 bases respectively, with 25 bases between them. The CDR3 contains 18 residues. Germline lookup yields CDR1 DFQATT and CDR2 SNEGSKA (reference sequence). The CDR3 region is CSATSEGGLSRSSYEQYL. For the CDR3, the DNA is TGCAGTGCTACGAGTGAGGGGGGCCTATCAAGGAGCTCCTACGAGCAGTACTTA.

The J gene is TRBJ2-6, the V gene TRBV5-1, with 7 bases aligning to TRBD2. The ends lost 5 bases at V and 2 bases at J; junction bases unmatched: 13. Per germline, CDR1 SGHRS and CDR2 YFSETQ. The CDR3 covers 18 residues. The CDR3 loop is CASSKARWEGTGANVLTF. In DNA, the CDR3 is TGCGCCAGCAGTAAGGCTCGTTGGGAGGGGACTGGGGCCAACGTCCTGACTTTC.

This clonotype has a handful of counts. The V gene is TRBV4-1, the J gene TRBJ2-3, with 8 bases identical to TRBD2. CDR1 and CDR2 from the germline V gene are MGHRA and YSYEKL. The CDR3 extends over 15 amino acids. Trimming cost V 2 bases and J 1 base; bases outside gene matches: 2. CDR3 coding DNA: TGCGCCAGCAGCCAATGGCGGGGGGGCACAGATACGCAGTATTTT. Translated: CASSQWRGGTDTQYF.

CDR3 DNA sequence: TGCAGTGCTAGAGATCCGGGGCGGACCACTGAAGCTTTCTTT. Translating gives CSARDPGRTTEAFF. This rearrangement joins TRBV20-1 to TRBJ1-1; a possible D gene is TRBD1 (5 bases). There are 14 residues in the CDR3. Trimming stripped 0 bases from V and 4 bases from J, with 12 bases between. The germline gives CDR1 DFQATT, CDR2 SNEGSKA (reference sequence).

The genes are TRBV12-3 or TRBV12-4 and TRBJ2-3; 8 nucleotides line up with TRBD2. The CDR3 is 16 residues long. Germline trimming cut 4 bases from V and 6 bases from J; bases unmatched to any gene: 12. This chain's CDR3 is CASSSPWSGSPDTQYF. CDR3 nucleotide sequence: TGTGCCAGCAGTTCCCCGTGGAGCGGGAGTCCGGATACGCAGTATTTT.

This clonotype was detected a few times. The rearrangement uses TRBV7-2 and TRBJ2-1; the match to TRBD2 covers 9 bases. The CDR3 runs 15 residues. V shed 0 bases and J 6 bases; nucleotides not matched to a gene: 3. Germline V gene data show CDR1 as SGHTA and CDR2 as FQGNSA. CDR3 DNA sequence: TGTGCCAGCAGCTTAGCGGCTAGCGGGACCAATGAGCAGTTCTTC. Its protein product is CASSLAASGTNEQFF.

There are a few counts of this clonotype. The V gene is TRBV7-3, the J gene TRBJ1-5, with D maybe TRBD1 (5 bases). In germline, CDR1 is SGHTA, CDR2 FQGTGA. Trimming cost V 4 bases and J 1 base, with 11 bases left between them. There are 15 residues in the CDR3. The CDR3 loop is CASSWERDSNQPQHF. In nucleotides, the CDR3 is TGTGCCAGCAGCTGGGAAAGGGACAGCAATCAGCCCCAGCATTTT.

The chain employs TRBV11-3 and TRBJ2-1; no clear D. The CDR3 sequence is 13 residues long. V lost 5 bases, J lost 2 bases, and 7 bases lay in between. Germline V gene lookup returns CDR1 SGHNT and CDR2 YENEEA. The CDR3 sequence is CASSVVPYNEQFF. For the CDR3, the DNA is TGTGCCAGCAGCGTAGTCCCCTACAATGAGCAGTTCTTC. Based on the CDR3 plus reference TRBV11-3 and TRBJ2-1, the full variable domain is EAGVVQSPRYKIIEKKQPVAFWCNPISGHNTLYWYLQNLGQGPELLIRYENEEAVDDSQLPKDRFSAERLKGVDSTLKIQPAELGDSAVYLCASSVVPYNEQFFGPGTRLTVL.